The clone carrying this T cell receptor beta chain was counted a single time. What it recognizes is unknown. Sequencing targeted TCR beta in blood CD8+ and CD4+ T cells. The TEMRA cells underwent FACS enrichment, while the CD8+ and CD4+ T cells underwent negative isolation. This sample was taken from a study of CD8 T cells in Susac syndrome. Study-wide points: Only a relatively small number of individuals were included in the TCR sequencing and HLA analysis.

The CDR3 has 13 amino acids. In germline, CDR1 is SNHLY, CDR2 FYNNEI. V shed 4 bases, J shed 9 bases, and the junction held 5 bases outside the gene matches. A quantity of about 0.5 to 1 ug RNA underwent reverse transcription using random hexamers. An immunoSEQ multiplex PCR generated amplified TCR beta CDR3 products spanning 54 Vbeta and 13 Jbeta. Via MiXCR, TCRdb re-called the immunoSEQ multiplex PCR reads, giving one row per CDR3 protein. The sample records some 240,000 distinct CDR3 sequences, about 96% being singletons. Specimen: CD4+ T cells from PBMCs. The chain employs TRBV2 and TRBJ2-1; TRBD2 matches 8 bases. The TCR originated in a human donor with Susac syndrome. Written as DNA, the CDR3 is TGTGCCAGCAGTGGCGCGGGAGGCGTTGAGCAGTTCTTC. Its protein product is CASSGAGGVEQFF.